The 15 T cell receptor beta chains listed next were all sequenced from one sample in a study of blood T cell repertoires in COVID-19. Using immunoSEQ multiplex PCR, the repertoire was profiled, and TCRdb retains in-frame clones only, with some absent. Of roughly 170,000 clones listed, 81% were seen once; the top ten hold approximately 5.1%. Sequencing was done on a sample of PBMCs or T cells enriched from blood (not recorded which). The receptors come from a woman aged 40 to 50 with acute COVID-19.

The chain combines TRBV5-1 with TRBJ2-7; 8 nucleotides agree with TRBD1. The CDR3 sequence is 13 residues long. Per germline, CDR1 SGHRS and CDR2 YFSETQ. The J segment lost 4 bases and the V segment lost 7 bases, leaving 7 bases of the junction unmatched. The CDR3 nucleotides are TGCGCCAGCGCAATTGGACAGGGATACGAGCAGTACTTC. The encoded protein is CASAIGQGYEQYF. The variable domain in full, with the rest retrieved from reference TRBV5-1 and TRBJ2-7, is KAGVTQTPRYLIKTRGQQVTLSCSPISGHRSVSWYQQTPGQGLQFLFEYFSETQRNKGNFPGRFSGRQFSNSRSEMNVSTLELGDSALYLCASAIGQGYEQYFGPGTRLTVT.

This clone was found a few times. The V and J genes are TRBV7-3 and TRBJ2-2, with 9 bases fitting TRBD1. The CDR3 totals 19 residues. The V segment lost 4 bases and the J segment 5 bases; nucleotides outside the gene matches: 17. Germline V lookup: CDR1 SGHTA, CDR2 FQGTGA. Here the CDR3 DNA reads TGTGCCAGCAGCTCTCCGCCGGGACAGGGAAACTCCTGGACCGGGGAGCTGTTTTTT. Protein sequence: CASSSPPGQGNSWTGELFF.

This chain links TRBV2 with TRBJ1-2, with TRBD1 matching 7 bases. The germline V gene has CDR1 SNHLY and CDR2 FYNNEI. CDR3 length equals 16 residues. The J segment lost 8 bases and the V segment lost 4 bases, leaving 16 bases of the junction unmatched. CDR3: CASSGQGTGLFVGYTF. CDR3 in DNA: TGTGCCAGCAGTGGACAGGGAACGGGGTTATTCGTGGGCTACACCTTC.

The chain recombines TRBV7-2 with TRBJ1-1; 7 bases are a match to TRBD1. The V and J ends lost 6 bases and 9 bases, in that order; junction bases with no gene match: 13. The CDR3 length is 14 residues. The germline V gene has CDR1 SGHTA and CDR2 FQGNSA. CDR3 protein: CASSLDRAAEKAFF. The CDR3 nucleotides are TGTGCCAGCAGTCTAGACAGGGCCGCGGAAAAAGCTTTCTTT.

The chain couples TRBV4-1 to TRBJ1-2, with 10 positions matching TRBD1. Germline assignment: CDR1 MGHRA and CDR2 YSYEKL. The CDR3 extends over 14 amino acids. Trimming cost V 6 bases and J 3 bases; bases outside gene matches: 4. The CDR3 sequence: CASRGTGDHYGYTF. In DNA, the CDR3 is TGCGCCAGCAGAGGGACAGGGGATCACTATGGCTACACCTTC.

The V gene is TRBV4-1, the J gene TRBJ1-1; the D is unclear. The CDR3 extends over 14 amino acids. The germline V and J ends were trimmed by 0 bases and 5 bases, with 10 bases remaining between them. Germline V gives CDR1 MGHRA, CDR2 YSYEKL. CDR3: CASSQEDGETEAFF. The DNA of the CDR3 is TGCGCCAGCAGCCAAGAAGACGGGGAGACTGAAGCTTTCTTT.

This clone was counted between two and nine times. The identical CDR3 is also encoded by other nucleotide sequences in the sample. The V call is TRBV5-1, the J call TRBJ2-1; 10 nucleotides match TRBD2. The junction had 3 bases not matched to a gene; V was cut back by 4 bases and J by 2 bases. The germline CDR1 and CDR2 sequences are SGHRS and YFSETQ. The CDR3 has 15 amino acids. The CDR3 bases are TGCGCCAGCAGCCCGGGACTAGCGACCTACAATGAGCAGTTCTTC. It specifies CASSPGLATYNEQFF.

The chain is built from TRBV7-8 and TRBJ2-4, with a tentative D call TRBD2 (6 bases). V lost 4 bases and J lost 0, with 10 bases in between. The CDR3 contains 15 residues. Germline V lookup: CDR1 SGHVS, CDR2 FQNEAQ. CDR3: CASSYGGVAKNIQYF. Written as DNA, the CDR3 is TGTGCCAGCAGCTATGGCGGGGTAGCCAAAAACATTCAGTACTTC.

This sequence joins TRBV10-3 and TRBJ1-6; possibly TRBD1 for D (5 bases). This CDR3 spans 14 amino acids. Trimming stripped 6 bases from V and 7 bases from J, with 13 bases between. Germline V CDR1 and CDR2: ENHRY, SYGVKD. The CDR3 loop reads CAIRAGPQNSPLHF. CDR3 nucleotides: TGTGCCATCAGAGCGGGACCTCAAAATTCACCCCTCCACTTT.

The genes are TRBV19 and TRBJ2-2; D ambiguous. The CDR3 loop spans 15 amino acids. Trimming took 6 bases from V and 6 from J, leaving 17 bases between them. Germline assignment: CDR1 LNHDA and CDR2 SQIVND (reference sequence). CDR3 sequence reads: CASRARDFPAGELFF. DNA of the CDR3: TGTGCCAGTAGGGCGAGAGACTTCCCTGCCGGGGAGCTGTTTTTT.

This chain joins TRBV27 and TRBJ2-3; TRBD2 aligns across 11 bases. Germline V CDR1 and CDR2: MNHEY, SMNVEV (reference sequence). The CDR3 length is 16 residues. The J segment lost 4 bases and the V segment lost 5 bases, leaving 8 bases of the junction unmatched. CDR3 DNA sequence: TGTGCCAGCAGTCCACTAGCGGGAGTGTGGGCAGATACGCAGTATTTT. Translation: CASSPLAGVWADTQYF.

CDR3 amino acids: CASLRDPTNEQFF. The CDR3 DNA is TGTGCCTCTCTCCGGGATCCCACAAATGAGCAGTTCTTC. The genes are TRBV10-3 and TRBJ2-1, with D possibly TRBD2 on 5 matching bases. The CDR3 runs to 13 residues. V dropped 11 bases and J dropped 7 bases, with 18 bases sitting between them. Germline assignment: CDR1 ENHRY and CDR2 SYGVKD.

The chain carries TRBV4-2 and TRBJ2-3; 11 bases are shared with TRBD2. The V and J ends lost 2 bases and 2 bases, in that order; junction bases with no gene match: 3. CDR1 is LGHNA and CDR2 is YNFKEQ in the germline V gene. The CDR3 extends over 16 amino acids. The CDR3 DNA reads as TGTGCCAGCAGCCAAAATAGCGGGAGGGCCACAGATACGCAGTATTTT. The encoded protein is CASSQNSGRATDTQYF.

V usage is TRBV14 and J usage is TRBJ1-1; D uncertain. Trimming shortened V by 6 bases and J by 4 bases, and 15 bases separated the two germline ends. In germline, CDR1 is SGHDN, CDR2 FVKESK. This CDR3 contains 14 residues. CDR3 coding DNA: TGTGCCAGCAGTCTATCGGGGTTGAGCACTGAAGCTTTCTTT. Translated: CASSLSGLSTEAFF.

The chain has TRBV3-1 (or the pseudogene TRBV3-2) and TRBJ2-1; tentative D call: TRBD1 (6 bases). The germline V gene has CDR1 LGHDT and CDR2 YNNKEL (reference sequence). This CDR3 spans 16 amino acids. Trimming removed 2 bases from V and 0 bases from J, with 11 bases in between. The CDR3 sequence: CASSQTQGFSYNEQFF. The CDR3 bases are TGTGCCAGCAGCCAAACACAGGGCTTCTCCTACAATGAGCAGTTCTTC.